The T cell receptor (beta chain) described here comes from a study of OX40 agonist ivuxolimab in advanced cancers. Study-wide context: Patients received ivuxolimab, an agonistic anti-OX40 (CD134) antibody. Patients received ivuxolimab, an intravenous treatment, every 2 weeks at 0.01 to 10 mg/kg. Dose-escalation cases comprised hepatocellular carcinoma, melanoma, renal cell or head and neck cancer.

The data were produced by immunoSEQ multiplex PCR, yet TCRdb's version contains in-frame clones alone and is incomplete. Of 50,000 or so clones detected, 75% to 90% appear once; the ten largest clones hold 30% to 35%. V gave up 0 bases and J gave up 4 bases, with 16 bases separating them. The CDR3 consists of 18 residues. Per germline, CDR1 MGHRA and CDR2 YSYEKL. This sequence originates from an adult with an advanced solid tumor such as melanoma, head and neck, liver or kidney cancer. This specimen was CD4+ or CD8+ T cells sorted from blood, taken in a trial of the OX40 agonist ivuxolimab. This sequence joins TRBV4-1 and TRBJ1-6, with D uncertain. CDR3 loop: CASSQDRTDRTYNSPLHF. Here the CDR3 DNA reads TGCGCCAGCAGCCAAGATCGGACGGACCGGACTTATAATTCACCCCTCCACTTT.